The entry below describes one TCR beta chain. Other DNA variants within this sample encode the same CDR3. The source of the sample is a study of blood T cell repertoires in COVID-19. The repertoire was sequenced with immunoSEQ multiplex PCR; TCRdb's copy has only in-frame clones and lacks some. Of a few hundred thousand clones listed, about 80% are singletons. The length of the CDR3 is 13 residues. V lost 3 bases, J lost 3 bases, and 0 bases stayed unmatched. Germline lookup yields CDR1 SGHTA and CDR2 FQGTGA. This chain joins TRBV7-3 and TRBJ2-7; 9 nucleotides line up with TRBD1. The receptor was derived from a man aged 45 to 65 who had recovered from COVID-19. Source material: PBMCs or T cells enriched from blood (not recorded which). The CDR3 DNA is TGTGCCAGCAGCTTGGACAGGGGCTACGAGCAGTACTTC. This sequence encodes CASSLDRGYEQYF.